A selection of T cell receptor beta chains follows, all from one sample in a study of T cells in localized non-small cell lung cancer. The repertoire was sequenced with immunoSEQ multiplex PCR; TCRdb's copy has only in-frame clones and lacks some. Found here are more than 1,000 clones, just under 35% of them singletons; the top ten hold approximately 21%. The sequenced sample was lung tumor tissue, obtained before any cancer treatment. These receptors came from a male donor aged 60 or older with stage I squamous cell lung carcinoma. The CDR3 runs from the conserved cysteine through the conserved F or W. A D gene is named only where the DNA matches it firmly. Only some rows state a clone size, as once, few, many or a class for expanded clones.

V gene: TRBV6-8; J gene: TRBJ2-7; D gene: .; clone size: few; CDR3 protein: CASSYSSPGPGEQYF; CDR3 DNA: TGTGCCAGCAGTTACTCATCACCGGGACCTGGCGAGCAGTACTTC
V gene: TRBV28; J gene: TRBJ2-5; D gene: .; clone size: .; CDR3 protein: CASSSPRASAQETQYF; CDR3 DNA: TGTGCCAGCAGTTCCCCCCGTGCGAGCGCCCAAGAGACCCAGTACTTC
V gene: TRBV6-8; J gene: TRBJ1-1; D gene: .; clone size: .; CDR3 protein: CASSEKGSGEAFF; CDR3 DNA: TGTGCCAGCAGTGAGAAGGGTAGCGGTGAAGCTTTCTTT
V gene: TRBV11-3; J gene: TRBJ2-2; D gene: .; clone size: few; CDR3 protein: CASSYRQSTGELFF; CDR3 DNA: TGTGCCAGCAGCTACCGACAGTCCACCGGGGAGCTGTTTTTT
V gene: TRBV28; J gene: TRBJ2-3; D gene: TRBD2; clone size: .; CDR3 protein: CASSLFRLAGGVGSTDTQYF; CDR3 DNA: TGTGCCAGCAGTTTATTCCGACTAGCGGGAGGTGTAGGATCCACAGATACGCAGTATTTT
V gene: TRBV6-8; J gene: TRBJ2-1; D gene: TRBD1; clone size: .; CDR3 protein: CASSDGQVGDEQFF; CDR3 DNA: TGTGCCAGCAGTGACGGACAGGTCGGGGATGAGCAGTTCTTC
V gene: TRBV11-3; J gene: TRBJ2-2; D gene: TRBD1; clone size: few; CDR3 protein: CASSLRTGNTGELFF; CDR3 DNA: TGTGCCAGCAGCTTAAGGACAGGGAACACCGGGGAGCTGTTTTTT
V gene: TRBV11-3; J gene: TRBJ2-6; D gene: .; clone size: .; CDR3 protein: CASSPEGLGANVLTF; CDR3 DNA: TGTGCCAGCAGCCCGGAGGGGCTTGGGGCCAACGTCCTGACTTTC
V gene: TRBV19; J gene: TRBJ2-5; D gene: .; clone size: .; CDR3 protein: CASSEQGGQETQYF; CDR3 DNA: TGTGCCAGTAGTGAACAGGGAGGCCAAGAGACCCAGTACTTC
V gene: TRBV6-8; J gene: TRBJ2-7; D gene: .; clone size: .; CDR3 protein: CASSQGSYEQYF; CDR3 DNA: TGTGCCAGCAGTCAAGGGTCCTACGAGCAGTACTTC
V gene: TRBV29-1; J gene: TRBJ2-1; D gene: TRBD2; clone size: .; CDR3 protein: CSVLGGREGRNEQFF; CDR3 DNA: TGCAGCGTTTTGGGGGGACGGGAGGGCCGCAATGAGCAGTTCTTC
V gene: TRBV28; J gene: TRBJ2-7; D gene: TRBD2; clone size: few; CDR3 protein: CASRGREGPHEQYF; CDR3 DNA: TGTGCCAGCAGGGGGCGGGAGGGCCCCCACGAGCAGTACTTC
V gene: TRBV28; J gene: TRBJ1-3; D gene: .; clone size: .; CDR3 protein: CASSLWRLGSGNTIYF; CDR3 DNA: TGTGCCAGCAGTTTGTGGAGATTGGGCTCTGGAAACACCATATATTTT
V gene: TRBV19; J gene: TRBJ1-3; D gene: .; clone size: .; CDR3 protein: CASSIAATAEEATIYF; CDR3 DNA: TGTGCCAGTAGTATAGCGGCGACAGCTGAGGAGGCCACCATATATTTT
V gene: TRBV11-3; J gene: TRBJ2-2; D gene: .; clone size: .; CDR3 protein: CASSSEGTSGGELFF; CDR3 DNA: TGTGCCAGCAGCTCCGAAGGGACCTCCGGAGGGGAGCTGTTTTTT
V gene: TRBV10-3; J gene: TRBJ1-5; D gene: TRBD1; clone size: .; CDR3 protein: CAIREDRGGNQPQHF; CDR3 DNA: TGTGCCATCAGGGAGGACAGGGGGGGTAATCAGCCCCAGCATTTT
V gene: TRBV6-8; J gene: TRBJ2-1; D gene: TRBD1; clone size: few; CDR3 protein: CASKTGETSYNEQFF; CDR3 DNA: TGTGCCAGCAAAACAGGGGAAACCTCCTACAATGAGCAGTTCTTC
V gene: TRBV6-8; J gene: TRBJ2-7; D gene: .; clone size: large; CDR3 protein: CASSSQRVGSYEQYF; CDR3 DNA: TGTGCCAGCAGTTCACAAAGGGTGGGCTCCTACGAGCAGTACTTC
V gene: TRBV6-8; J gene: TRBJ1-5; D gene: TRBD1; clone size: .; CDR3 protein: CASSPYRGDQPQHF; CDR3 DNA: TGTGCCAGCAGTCCCTACAGGGGAGATCAGCCCCAGCATTTT
V gene: TRBV9; J gene: TRBJ2-6; D gene: .; clone size: .; CDR3 protein: CASSGPDGSGANVLTF; CDR3 DNA: TGTGCCAGCAGCGGACCGGACGGCTCTGGGGCCAACGTCCTGACTTTC
V gene: TRBV18; J gene: TRBJ2-7; D gene: TRBD2; clone size: .; CDR3 protein: CASSPGLASLYEQYF; CDR3 DNA: TGTGCCAGCTCTCCTGGACTAGCCTCCCTATACGAGCAGTACTTC
V gene: TRBV29-1; J gene: TRBJ2-1; D gene: TRBD2; clone size: once; CDR3 protein: CSVASSGSSYNEQFF; CDR3 DNA: TGCAGCGTTGCATCTAGCGGCAGCTCCTACAATGAGCAGTTCTTC
V gene: TRBV18; J gene: TRBJ2-7; D gene: .; clone size: .; CDR3 protein: CASSPPSQRYEQYF; CDR3 DNA: TGTGCCAGCTCCCCACCCAGTCAACGCTACGAGCAGTACTTC
V gene: TRBV11-3; J gene: TRBJ2-5; D gene: TRBD2; clone size: few; CDR3 protein: CASSLPWREASTKETQYF; CDR3 DNA: TGTGCCAGCAGCCTTCCCTGGCGGGAGGCATCCACCAAAGAGACCCAGTACTTC
V gene: TRBV30; J gene: TRBJ2-7; D gene: .; clone size: .; CDR3 protein: CAWRDGAYEQYF; CDR3 DNA: TGTGCCTGGAGGGACGGTGCCTACGAGCAGTACTTC